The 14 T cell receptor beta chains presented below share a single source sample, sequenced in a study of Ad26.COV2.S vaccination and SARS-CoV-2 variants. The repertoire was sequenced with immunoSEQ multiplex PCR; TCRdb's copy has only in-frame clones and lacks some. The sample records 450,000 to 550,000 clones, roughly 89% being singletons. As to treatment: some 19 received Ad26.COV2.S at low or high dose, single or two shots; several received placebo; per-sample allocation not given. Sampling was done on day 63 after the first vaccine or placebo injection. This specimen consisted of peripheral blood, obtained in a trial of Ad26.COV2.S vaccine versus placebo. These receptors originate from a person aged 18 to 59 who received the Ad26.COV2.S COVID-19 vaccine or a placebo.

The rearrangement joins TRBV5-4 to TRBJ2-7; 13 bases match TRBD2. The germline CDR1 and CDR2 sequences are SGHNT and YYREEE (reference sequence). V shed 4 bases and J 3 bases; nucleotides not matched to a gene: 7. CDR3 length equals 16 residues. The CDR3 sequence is CASSRGLAGLDYEQYF. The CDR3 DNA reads TGTGCCAGCAGCAGGGGACTAGCGGGGTTAGACTACGAGCAGTACTTC.

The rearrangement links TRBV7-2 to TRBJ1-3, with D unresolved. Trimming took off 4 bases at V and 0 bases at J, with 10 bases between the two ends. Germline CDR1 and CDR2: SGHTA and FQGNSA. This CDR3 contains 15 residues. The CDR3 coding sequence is TGTGCCAGCAGCTGGGGTGGGGACTCTGGAAACACCATATATTTT. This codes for CASSWGGDSGNTIYF. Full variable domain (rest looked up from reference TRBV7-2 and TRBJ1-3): GAGVSQSPSNKVTEKGKDVELRCDPISGHTALYWYRQSLGQGLEFLIYFQGNSAPDKSGLPSDRFSAERTGGSVSTLTIQRTQQEDSAVYLCASSWGGDSGNTIYFGEGSWLTVV.

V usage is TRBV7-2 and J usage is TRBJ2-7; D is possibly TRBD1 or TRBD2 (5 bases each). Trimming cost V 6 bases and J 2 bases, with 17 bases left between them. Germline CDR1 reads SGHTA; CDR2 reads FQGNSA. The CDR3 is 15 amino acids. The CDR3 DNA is TGTGCCAGCAGGCTCGAGGGGCGGACCCCCTACGAGCAGTACTTC. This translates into CASRLEGRTPYEQYF.

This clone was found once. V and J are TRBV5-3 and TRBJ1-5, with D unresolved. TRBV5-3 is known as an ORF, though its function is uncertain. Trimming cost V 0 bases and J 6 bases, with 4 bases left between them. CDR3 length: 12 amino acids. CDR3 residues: CARSLVGQPQHF. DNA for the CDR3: TGTGCCAGAAGCTTGGTCGGTCAGCCCCAGCATTTT.

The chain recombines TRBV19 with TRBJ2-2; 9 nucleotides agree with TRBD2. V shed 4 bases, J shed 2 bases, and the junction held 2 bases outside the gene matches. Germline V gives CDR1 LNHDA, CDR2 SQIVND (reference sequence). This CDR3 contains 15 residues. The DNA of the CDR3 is TGTGCCAGTAGTAGGCGGGGGGGCAACACCGGGGAGCTGTTTTTT. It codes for CASSRRGGNTGELFF.

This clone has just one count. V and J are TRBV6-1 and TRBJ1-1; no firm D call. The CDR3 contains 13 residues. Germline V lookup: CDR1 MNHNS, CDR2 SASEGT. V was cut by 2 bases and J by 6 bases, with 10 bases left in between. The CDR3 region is CASSEQFEAEAFF. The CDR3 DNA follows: TGTGCCAGCAGTGAACAGTTTGAGGCTGAAGCTTTCTTT.

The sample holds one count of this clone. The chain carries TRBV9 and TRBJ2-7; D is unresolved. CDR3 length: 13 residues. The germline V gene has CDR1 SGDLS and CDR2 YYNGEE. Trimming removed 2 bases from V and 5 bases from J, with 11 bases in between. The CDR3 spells CASSVGVRHEQYF. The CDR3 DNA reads TGTGCCAGCAGCGTTGGAGTTCGCCACGAGCAGTACTTC.

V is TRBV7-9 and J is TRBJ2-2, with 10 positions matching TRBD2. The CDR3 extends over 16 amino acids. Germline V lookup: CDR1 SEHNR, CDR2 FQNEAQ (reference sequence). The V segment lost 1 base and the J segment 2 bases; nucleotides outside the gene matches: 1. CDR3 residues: CASSLGTSGNTGELFF. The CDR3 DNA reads TGTGCCAGCAGCTTAGGGACTAGCGGAAACACCGGGGAGCTGTTTTTT.

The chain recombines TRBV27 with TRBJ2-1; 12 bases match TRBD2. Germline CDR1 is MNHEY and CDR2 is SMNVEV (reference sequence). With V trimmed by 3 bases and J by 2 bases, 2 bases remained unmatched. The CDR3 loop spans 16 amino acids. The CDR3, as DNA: TGTGCCAGCAGTTTGGGACTAGCGGGCACCTACAATGAGCAGTTCTTC. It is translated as CASSLGLAGTYNEQFF.

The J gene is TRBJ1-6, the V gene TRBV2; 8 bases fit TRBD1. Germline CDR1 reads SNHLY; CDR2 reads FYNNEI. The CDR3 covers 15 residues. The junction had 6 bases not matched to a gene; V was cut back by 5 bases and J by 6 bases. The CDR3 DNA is TGTGCCAGCAGTCTCGGGACAGGCATTAATTCACCCCTCCACTTT. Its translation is CASSLGTGINSPLHF.

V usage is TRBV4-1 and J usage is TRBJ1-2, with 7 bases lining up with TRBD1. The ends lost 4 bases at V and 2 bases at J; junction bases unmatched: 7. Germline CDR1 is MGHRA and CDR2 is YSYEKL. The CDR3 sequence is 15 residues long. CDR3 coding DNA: TGCGCCAGCAGCCCCAACAGGGGTGACAACTATGGCTACACCTTC. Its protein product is CASSPNRGDNYGYTF.

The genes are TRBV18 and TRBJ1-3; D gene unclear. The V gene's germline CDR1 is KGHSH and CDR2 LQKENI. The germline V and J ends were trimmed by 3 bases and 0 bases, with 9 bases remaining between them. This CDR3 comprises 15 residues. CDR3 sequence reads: CASSPRSNSGNTIYF. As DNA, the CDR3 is TGTGCCAGCTCACCTCGGTCTAACTCTGGAAACACCATATATTTT.

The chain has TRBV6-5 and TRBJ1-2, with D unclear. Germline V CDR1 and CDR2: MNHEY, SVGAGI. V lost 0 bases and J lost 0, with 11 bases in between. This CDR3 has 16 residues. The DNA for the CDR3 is TGTGCCAGCAGTTACTCGGGGAGCCTTGCTAACTATGGCTACACCTTC. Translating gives CASSYSGSLANYGYTF.

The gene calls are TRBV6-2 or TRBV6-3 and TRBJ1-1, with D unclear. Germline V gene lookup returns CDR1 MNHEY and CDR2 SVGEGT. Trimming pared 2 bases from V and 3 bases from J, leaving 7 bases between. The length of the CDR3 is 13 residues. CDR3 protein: CASSYAVDTEAFF. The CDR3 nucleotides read TGTGCCAGCAGTTACGCTGTGGACACTGAAGCTTTCTTT.